This TCR beta chain was profiled in a study of shared clonotypes between healthy human individuals. In the study overall: CD8 memory received one plate per donor, CD8 naive two, CD4 memory three and CD4 naive three.

TCRdb's copy holds only in-frame clones and misses some; the assay was immunoSEQ multiplex PCR. The data show approximately 1,000,000 clones, approximately 80% seen once. The CDR3 length is 16 residues. Germline V gene sequence: CDR1 MDHEN, CDR2 SYDVKM. The ends were cut back, 4 bases at V and 5 bases at J, with 20 bases in the middle. The chain has TRBV28 and TRBJ2-5; no clear D gene. Sequences were obtained from memory CD4+ T cells from PBMCs. The sample's subset: CD45RA-negative fraction. This receptor was identified in a man between 18 and 29 years old in good health. Some clones in this sample may be carry-over from other donors' samples. The CDR3 is CASSSGGYPEPETQYF. In nucleotides, the CDR3 is TGTGCCAGCAGTTCCGGCGGCTACCCCGAGCCGGAGACCCAGTACTTC.